Detailed here is one T cell receptor beta chain. There is no known antigen for this receptor. The record has no base qualities; no much larger clone is one base away. The record originates from a study of T-cell reconstitution after alpha-beta-depleted transplantation in children (dated by TCRdb to 2016 to 2018). Study-level background: Using TCR repertoire profiling, the study followed T-cell immune reconstitution in a quantitative way in children after TCRalphabeta/CD19-depleted allogeneic hematopoietic cell transplantation.

The CDR3, cysteine through phenylalanine, is 14 amino acids long. Of the read, only the CDR3 DNA is kept; its 42 bases are in frame from base 1. After removal of 8 bases from V and 4 bases from J, the junction retains 8 bases not matched to a gene. According to the germline V gene (reference sequence), CDR1 reads MNHEY and CDR2 reads SMNVEV. Library method: PCR. Instrument on record: Illumina HiSeq 2500. To normalize quantification of the TCRbeta repertoire, the TCR libraries were built with molecular barcoding that relied on unique molecular identifiers. TCRdb reran the public reads through fastp at Q25 and MiXCR, keeping productive beta chains. Records with the same CDR3 protein are collapsed into one entry carrying the most frequent genes and DNA. Within this sample are hundreds of thousands of distinct CDR3 sequences, with about 15% of them counted one time only. The top ten hold over 0.95% of the sample.

This clonotype was sampled from a human donor who donated a stem cell graft to a child with acute myeloid leukemia. The sequence joins TRBV27 to TRBJ1-5; TRBD1 agrees with 7 junctional bases. Sequencing was performed on PBMCs from the stem cell graft donor, taken from the stem cell graft. The CDR3 protein sequence reads: CASARDSRNQPQHF. In nucleotide form, the sequence is TGTGCCAGCGCCCGGGACAGTCGAAATCAGCCCCAGCATTTT.